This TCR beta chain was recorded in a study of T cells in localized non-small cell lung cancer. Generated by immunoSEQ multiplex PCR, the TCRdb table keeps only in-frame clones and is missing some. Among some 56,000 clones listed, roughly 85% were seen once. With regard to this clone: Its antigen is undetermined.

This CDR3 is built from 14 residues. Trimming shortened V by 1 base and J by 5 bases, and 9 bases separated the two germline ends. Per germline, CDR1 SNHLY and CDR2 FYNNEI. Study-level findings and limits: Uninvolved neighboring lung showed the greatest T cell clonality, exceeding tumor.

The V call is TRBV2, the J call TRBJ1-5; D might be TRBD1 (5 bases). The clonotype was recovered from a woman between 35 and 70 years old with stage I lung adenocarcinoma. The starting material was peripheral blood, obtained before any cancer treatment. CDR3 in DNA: TGTGCCAGCAGTGAAGGGGGGGGGTATCAGCCCCAGCATTTT. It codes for CASSEGGGYQPQHF.